Below are 23 T cell receptor beta chains sequenced from a single sample in a study of blood T cell repertoires in COVID-19. Clones were read by immunoSEQ multiplex PCR, and TCRdb kept only the in-frame ones, dropping some. Of 25,000 to 35,000 clones listed, 85% to 90% were seen once; the top ten hold less than 5%. The sample taken for sequencing was peripheral blood. These receptors were taken from an older man with active COVID-19.

The chain couples TRBV5-1 to TRBJ1-2; maybe TRBD1 (5 bases). Trimming shortened V by 3 bases and J by 2 bases, and 11 bases separated the two germline ends. The CDR3 consists of 14 residues. Per germline, CDR1 SGHRS and CDR2 YFSETQ. The CDR3 sequence is CASSSDIWNYGYTF. The CDR3 nucleotides read TGCGCCAGCAGCTCGGACATTTGGAACTATGGCTACACCTTC.

This clone was counted a few times. This chain connects TRBV2 to TRBJ1-1; no clear D gene. The CDR3 has 13 amino acids. Trimming stripped 7 bases from V and 3 bases from J, with 12 bases between. CDR1 SNHLY and CDR2 FYNNEI come from the germline V gene. The CDR3 DNA reads TGTGCCAGCACCCGATCGGAGGACACTGAAGCTTTCTTT. This codes for CASTRSEDTEAFF.

The rearrangement uses TRBV6-2 or TRBV6-3 and TRBJ1-1, with 9 bases fitting TRBD1. The CDR3 runs 14 residues. The J segment lost 4 bases and the V segment lost 4 bases, leaving 4 bases of the junction unmatched. The germline gives CDR1 MNHEY, CDR2 SVGEGT. CDR3 DNA: TGTGCCAGCAGTTCCCCGGGACAGGGCACTGAAGCTTTCTTT. Translation gives CASSSPGQGTEAFF.

The rearrangement links TRBV15 to TRBJ2-1; TRBD2 might be the D (6 bases). Germline CDR1 is LNHNV and CDR2 is YYDKDF (reference sequence). V was cut by 4 bases and J by 2 bases, with 15 bases left in between. This CDR3 comprises 16 residues. The CDR3 loop reads CATSTSGEKTYNEQFF. The CDR3, as DNA: TGTGCCACCAGCACATCGGGGGAGAAGACCTACAATGAGCAGTTCTTC.

V is TRBV24-1 and J is TRBJ1-4; the D is unclear. V lost 0 bases, J lost 4 bases, and 17 bases lay in between. Looked up from germline, CDR1 is KGHDR and CDR2 is SFDVKD. The CDR3 is made up of 18 amino acids. This chain's CDR3 is CATSDLPAGGRVNEKLFF. The CDR3 nucleotides are TGTGCCACCAGTGATTTGCCGGCGGGTGGGAGGGTTAATGAAAAACTGTTTTTT.

The genes are TRBV4-1 and TRBJ2-3; maybe TRBD2 (6 bases). Germline V CDR1 and CDR2: MGHRA, YSYEKL. Trimming took off 0 bases at V and 5 bases at J, with 18 bases between the two ends. The CDR3 length is 17 residues. The CDR3 protein is CASSQDRGTVGRDTQYF. The CDR3 nucleotides read TGCGCCAGCAGCCAAGATCGGGGGACGGTGGGGAGAGATACGCAGTATTTT.

The rearrangement uses TRBV9 and TRBJ1-5; D unclear. Trimming pared 0 bases from V and 4 bases from J, leaving 8 bases between. The length of the CDR3 is 14 residues. Germline V gives CDR1 SGDLS, CDR2 YYNGEE. This CDR3 reads CASSVGQANQPQHF. In DNA, the CDR3 is TGTGCCAGCAGCGTAGGGCAGGCTAATCAGCCCCAGCATTTT.

The J gene is TRBJ1-2, the V gene TRBV29-1, with 8 bases lining up with TRBD1. The CDR3 extends over 13 amino acids. Germline V CDR1 and CDR2: SQVTM, ANQGSEA. V gave up 1 base and J gave up 4 bases; unmatched junction bases: 2. The CDR3 nucleotides read TGCAGCGTTGAAGGACAGGGGAGCTATGGCTACACCTTC. This gives the protein CSVEGQGSYGYTF.

The rearrangement links TRBV6-5 to TRBJ1-4; 9 bases agree with TRBD1. The CDR3 spans 14 residues. Germline V gene lookup returns CDR1 MNHEY and CDR2 SVGAGI. The ends lost 8 bases at V and 6 bases at J; junction bases unmatched: 7. The CDR3 sequence is CASDAGTGHEKLFF. Written as DNA, the CDR3 is TGTGCCAGCGACGCCGGGACAGGGCATGAAAAACTGTTTTTT.

V is TRBV3-1 (or the pseudogene TRBV3-2) and J is TRBJ2-1; D is unclear. The V gene's germline CDR1 is LGHDT and CDR2 YNNKEL (reference sequence). The CDR3 consists of 11 residues. V lost 4 bases and J lost 7, with 5 bases in between. The CDR3 region has the DNA TGTGCCAGCAGCCTTTTAAATGAGCAGTTCTTC. Protein sequence: CASSLLNEQFF.

This clone has more than one count but fewer than ten. The chain combines TRBV9 with TRBJ1-6, with TRBD1 matching over 7 bases. The CDR3 covers 15 residues. Germline lookup yields CDR1 SGDLS and CDR2 YYNGEE. The trim removed 3 bases at V and 10 bases at J, leaving 10 bases unmatched. DNA of the CDR3: TGTGCCAGCAGCGCCCTAACAGGGGCTGCGTCACCCCTCCACTTT. Protein product: CASSALTGAASPLHF.

This sequence joins TRBV5-1 and TRBJ2-5, with 7 bases lining up with TRBD2. Germline loops: CDR1 SGHRS, CDR2 YFSETQ. CDR3 length equals 13 residues. Germline trimming cut 3 bases from V and 10 bases from J; bases unmatched to any gene: 9. CDR3 sequence (DNA): TGCGCCAGCAGCTCCCCGGGCCGGGGGGTCCAGTACTTC. Its translation: CASSSPGRGVQYF.

The rearrangement uses TRBV2 and TRBJ2-1, with 8 bases identical to TRBD2. This CDR3 spans 17 amino acids. V lost 6 bases and J lost 4; bases outside the gene matches: 14. Germline CDR1 reads SNHLY; CDR2 reads FYNNEI. Here the CDR3 reads CASSPLSGLALYNEQFF. The CDR3 bases are TGTGCCAGCAGCCCTCTTTCCGGACTAGCTCTATACAATGAGCAGTTCTTC.

This rearrangement joins TRBV4-2 to TRBJ2-5, with 10 bases identical to TRBD1. V shed 4 bases and J 5 bases; nucleotides not matched to a gene: 4. The V gene's germline CDR1 is LGHNA and CDR2 YNFKEQ. The CDR3 has 14 residues. This CDR3 is CASSPEGQGETQYF. The CDR3 DNA reads as TGTGCCAGCAGCCCAGAGGGACAGGGGGAGACCCAGTACTTC.

The chain combines TRBV19 with TRBJ1-3; weak D call: TRBD1 (5 bases). Germline assignment: CDR1 LNHDA and CDR2 SQIVND (reference sequence). The CDR3 extends over 17 amino acids. The V end was cut by 5 bases, the J end by 0 bases, with 17 bases between. The CDR3 bases are TGTGCCAGTAGTCGCCCATTGACAGACTTCTCTGGAAACACCATATATTTT. It encodes CASSRPLTDFSGNTIYF.

The rearrangement links TRBV6-1 to TRBJ2-7; 8 bases are a match to TRBD1. V lost 1 base and J lost 6; bases outside the gene matches: 5. The V gene's germline CDR1 is MNHNS and CDR2 SASEGT. This CDR3 is built from 14 residues. The CDR3 nucleotides are TGTGCCAGCAGTGAAGGTCAGGGGGCGCTCGAGCAGTACTTC. Translation: CASSEGQGALEQYF.

On this clone: Different DNA sequences within this sample yield the same CDR3. The V call is TRBV25-1, the J call TRBJ1-1; D is undetermined. Germline assignment: CDR1 MGHDK and CDR2 SYGVNS. Trimming removed 1 base at V and 2 bases at J, with 8 bases between. The CDR3 consists of 14 residues. As DNA, the CDR3 is TGTGCCAGCAGTGAATCTGGAGGAAACACTGAAGCTTTCTTT. Encoded protein: CASSESGGNTEAFF.

The rearrangement joins TRBV5-4 to TRBJ1-1; TRBD1 is a possible D gene (5 bases). This CDR3 is 16 amino acids long. V lost 0 bases to trimming and J lost 6 bases, with 18 bases between them. The V gene's germline CDR1 is SGHNT and CDR2 YYREEE (reference sequence). CDR3 residues: CASSLGGRDPHPEAFF. In DNA, the CDR3 is TGTGCCAGCAGCTTGGGGGGCAGGGATCCCCACCCTGAAGCTTTCTTT.

The chain is built from TRBV29-1 and TRBJ2-3; 9 nucleotides line up with TRBD2. V shed 4 bases, J shed 5 bases, and the junction held 7 bases outside the gene matches. The CDR3 extends over 14 amino acids. CDR1 SQVTM and CDR2 ANQGSEA come from the germline V gene. In DNA, the CDR3 is TGCAGCGTTGTGCGGGGGGGCTTAGGAGATACGCAGTATTTT. Its protein is CSVVRGGLGDTQYF.

In this sample, this clone turned up once. V is TRBV6-5 and J is TRBJ2-2; 8 bases agree with TRBD1. V shed 0 bases and J 5 bases; nucleotides not matched to a gene: 2. Germline assignment: CDR1 MNHEY and CDR2 SVGAGI. The CDR3 has 15 amino acids. CDR3 protein: CASSYSRTGTGELFF. CDR3 bases: TGTGCCAGCAGTTACTCCCGGACAGGGACCGGGGAGCTGTTTTTT.

The table lists this clone with a count of one. The chain couples TRBV9 to TRBJ1-6; possibly TRBD1 for D (6 bases). Trimming took off 0 bases at V and 10 bases at J, with 14 bases between the two ends. From germline, CDR1 is SGDLS and CDR2 YYNGEE. CDR3 length: 15 amino acids. CDR3 protein: CASSVVPTGGSPLHF. CDR3 sequence (DNA): TGTGCCAGCAGCGTAGTCCCGACAGGAGGCTCACCCCTCCACTTT. Using reference TRBV9 and TRBJ1-6 for the parts outside the CDR3, the full variable domain is DSGVTQTPKHLITATGQRVTLRCSPRSGDLSVYWYQQSLDQGLQFLIQYYNGEERAKGNILERFSAQQFPDLHSELNLSSLELGDSALYFCASSVVPTGGSPLHFGNGTRLTVT.

This chain joins TRBV28 and TRBJ2-1; TRBD1 might be the D (5 bases). Germline CDR1 reads MDHEN; CDR2 reads SYDVKM. This CDR3 is 11 amino acids long. V dropped 8 bases and J dropped 3 bases, with 5 bases sitting between them. CDR3 protein: CASDSYNEQFF. For the CDR3, the DNA is TGTGCCAGCGACAGCTACAATGAGCAGTTCTTC.

V gene TRBV23-1 combines with J gene TRBJ2-7; 12 nucleotides agree with TRBD1. TRBV23-1 is reported as an ORF; its role is uncertain. V trimming: 4 bases; J trimming: 2 bases; junction bases outside the gene matches: 6. This CDR3 is built from 16 residues. The CDR3 loop is CASSRGTGGTTYEQYF. The CDR3, as DNA: TGCGCCAGCAGTCGGGGGACAGGGGGCACAACCTACGAGCAGTACTTC.